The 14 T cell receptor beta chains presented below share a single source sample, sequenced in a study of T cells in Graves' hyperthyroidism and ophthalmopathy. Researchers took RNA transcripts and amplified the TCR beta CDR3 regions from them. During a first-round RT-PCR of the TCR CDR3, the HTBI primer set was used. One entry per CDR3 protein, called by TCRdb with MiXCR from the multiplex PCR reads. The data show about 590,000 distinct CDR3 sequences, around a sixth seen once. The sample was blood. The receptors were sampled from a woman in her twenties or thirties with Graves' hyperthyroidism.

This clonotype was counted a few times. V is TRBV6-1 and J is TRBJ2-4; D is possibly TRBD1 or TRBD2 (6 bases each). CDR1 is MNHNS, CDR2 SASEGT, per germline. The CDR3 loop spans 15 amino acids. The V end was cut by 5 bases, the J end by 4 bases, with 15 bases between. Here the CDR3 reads CASSSRGVGKNIQYF. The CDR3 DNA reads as TGTGCCAGCAGTTCGAGGGGGGTAGGGAAAAACATTCAGTACTTC.

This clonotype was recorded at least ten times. In DNA, the CDR3 is TGTGCCATCCGTGGGGCGACGCTGGGAAATACGCAGTATTTT. Protein product: CAIRGATLGNTQYF. V usage is TRBV10-3 and J usage is TRBJ2-3, with D perhaps matching TRBD1 (5 bases). Germline lookup yields CDR1 ENHRY and CDR2 SYGVKD. The length of the CDR3 is 14 residues. Deletions cut 8 bases from V and 7 bases from J, with 19 bases between.

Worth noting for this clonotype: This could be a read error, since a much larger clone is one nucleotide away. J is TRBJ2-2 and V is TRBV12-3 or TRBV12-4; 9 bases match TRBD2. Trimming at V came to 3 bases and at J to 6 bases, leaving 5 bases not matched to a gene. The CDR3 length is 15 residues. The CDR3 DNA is TGTGCCAGCAGTTTGGCGGGAGGGGGCGCCGGGGAGCTGTTTTTT. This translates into CASSLAGGGAGELFF.

DNA of the CDR3: TGTGCCAGCAGCTTTCTACTAGCGGGGGTGTCTGAGCAGTACTTC. Translation: CASSFLLAGVSEQYF. The rearrangement uses TRBV7-9 and TRBJ2-7; TRBD2 matches 11 bases. CDR1 SEHNR and CDR2 FQNEAQ come from the germline V gene (reference sequence). The V segment lost 3 bases and the J segment 7 bases; nucleotides outside the gene matches: 8. The CDR3 has 15 amino acids.

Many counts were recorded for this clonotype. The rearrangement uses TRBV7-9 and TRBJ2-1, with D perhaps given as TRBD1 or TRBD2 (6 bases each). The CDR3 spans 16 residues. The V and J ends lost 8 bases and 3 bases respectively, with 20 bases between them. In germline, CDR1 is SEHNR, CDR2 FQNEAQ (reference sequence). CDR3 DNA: TGTGCCAGCGTCCCCTGGAGGGGGGAGGTCTACAATGAGCAGTTCTTC. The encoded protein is CASVPWRGEVYNEQFF.

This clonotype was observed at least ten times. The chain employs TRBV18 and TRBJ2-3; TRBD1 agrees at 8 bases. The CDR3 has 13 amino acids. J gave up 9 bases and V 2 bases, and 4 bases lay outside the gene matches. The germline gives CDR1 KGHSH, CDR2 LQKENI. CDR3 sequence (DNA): TGTGCCAGCTCACCAGGACAGGGATGGACGCAGTATTTT. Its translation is CASSPGQGWTQYF.

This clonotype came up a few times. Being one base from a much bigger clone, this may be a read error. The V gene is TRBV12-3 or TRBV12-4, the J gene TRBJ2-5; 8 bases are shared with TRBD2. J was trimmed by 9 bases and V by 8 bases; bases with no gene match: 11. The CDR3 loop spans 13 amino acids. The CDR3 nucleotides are TGTGCCAGCTCGGGGACTAGGCGTGAGGCCCAGTACTTC. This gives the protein CASSGTRREAQYF.

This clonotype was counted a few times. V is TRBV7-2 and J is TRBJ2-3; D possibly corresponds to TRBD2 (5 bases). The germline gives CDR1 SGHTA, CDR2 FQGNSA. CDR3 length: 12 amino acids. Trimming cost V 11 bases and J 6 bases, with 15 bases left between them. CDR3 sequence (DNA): TGTGCCGGGGAAGCGGACGGGGATACGCAGTATTTT. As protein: CAGEADGDTQYF.

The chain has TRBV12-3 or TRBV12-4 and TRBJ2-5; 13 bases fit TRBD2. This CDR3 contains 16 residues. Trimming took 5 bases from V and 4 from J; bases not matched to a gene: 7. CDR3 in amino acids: CASSPGLAGVLETQYF. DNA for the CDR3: TGTGCCAGCAGTCCAGGACTAGCGGGAGTCCTAGAGACCCAGTACTTC.

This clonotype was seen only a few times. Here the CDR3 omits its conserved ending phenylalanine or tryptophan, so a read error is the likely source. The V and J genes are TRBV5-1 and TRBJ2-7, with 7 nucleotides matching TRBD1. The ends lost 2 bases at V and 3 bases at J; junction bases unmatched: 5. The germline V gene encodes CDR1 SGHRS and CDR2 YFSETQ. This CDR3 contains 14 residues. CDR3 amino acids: CASSLAGTDYEQYL. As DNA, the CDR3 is TGCGCCAGCAGCTTAGCCGGGACAGACTACGAGCAGTACCTC.

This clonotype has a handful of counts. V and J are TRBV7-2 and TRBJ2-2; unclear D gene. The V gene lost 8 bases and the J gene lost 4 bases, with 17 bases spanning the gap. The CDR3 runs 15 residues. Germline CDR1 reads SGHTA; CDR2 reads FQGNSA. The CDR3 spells CASSPPNPPTGELFF. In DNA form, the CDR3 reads TGTGCCAGCTCACCACCGAACCCTCCCACCGGGGAGCTGTTTTTT.

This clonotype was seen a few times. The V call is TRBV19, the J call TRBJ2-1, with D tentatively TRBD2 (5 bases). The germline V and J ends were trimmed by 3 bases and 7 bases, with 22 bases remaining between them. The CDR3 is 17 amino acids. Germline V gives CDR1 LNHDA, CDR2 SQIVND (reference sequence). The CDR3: CASSITRTPGALNEQFF. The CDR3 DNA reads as TGTGCCAGTAGTATCACCAGGACTCCTGGAGCCCTGAATGAGCAGTTCTTC.

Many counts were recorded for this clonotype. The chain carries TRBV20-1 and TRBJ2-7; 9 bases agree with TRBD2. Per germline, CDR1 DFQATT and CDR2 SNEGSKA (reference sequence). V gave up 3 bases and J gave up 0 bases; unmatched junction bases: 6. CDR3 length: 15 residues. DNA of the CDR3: TGCAGTGCTAGCGGGCTTAGCGGGGGCTCCTACGAGCAGTACTTC. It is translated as CSASGLSGGSYEQYF.

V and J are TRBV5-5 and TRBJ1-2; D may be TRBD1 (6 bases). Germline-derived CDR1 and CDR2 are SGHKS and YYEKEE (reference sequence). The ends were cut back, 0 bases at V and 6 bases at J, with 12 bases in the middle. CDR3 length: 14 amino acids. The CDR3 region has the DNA TGTGCCAGCAGCTTGGATCGTGCAGGGGATGGCTACACCTTC. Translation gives CASSLDRAGDGYTF.